This TCR beta chain was identified in a study of cytomegalovirus exposure and HLA in healthy donors (dated by TCRdb to the late 2010s). Context from the whole study: An earlier analysis of approximately 590 of the donors reported 250 to 350 Gb of sequence data and 117 million unique TCR beta sequences from approximately 180 million T cells. Roughly 300 gigabases of sequencing data and about 92 million unique TCR sequences made up an early release that covered 640 HLA-typed donors. The genetic ancestry cluster associated with self-reported Caucasian donors included 81% of the 350 to 500 genotyped donors. The aim of the study was to test whether cataloging public T cell receptors could identify signatures of past pathogen exposure. The T cell repertoires of 700 or so subjects were profiled by immunosequencing and related to cytomegalovirus serostatus. Along with the roughly 670-subject first cohort, a separate validation cohort of over a hundred different subjects was used. To predict cytomegalovirus infection status, the study combined high-throughput TCR immunosequencing, statistical association of individual TCRs with disease status, and machine learning. To study patterns of TCR occurrence, a later analysis re-analyzed previously published TCR beta repertoires from 650 to 750 donors and added high-resolution HLA genotyping. In the later analysis, no new phenotypic data were used to find candidate immune exposures; instead, reliance was placed on TCR beta sequences and their occurrence across donors. To decide whether each TCR beta V gene segment behaved as functional or pseudogenic, an earlier analysis of several hundred of the donors relied on high-throughput TCR beta sequencing. Donor age, sex, ethnicity and CMV serostatus were compiled alongside the repertoire data. A later genetic analysis used genome-wide SNP genotypes for about 60% of the 666 donors, treating that subset as a discovery cohort. Every repertoire in the discovery cohort had been generated on one and the same sequencing platform. HLA typing included class I and class II loci at four-digit resolution. The number of typed donors differed by locus: roughly 620-630 for A, B, C, DRB1 and DQB1; some 540 for DQA1; 606 for DPA1; and roughly 450 for DPB1. Four or five DR-DQ haplotypes were handled as single units for association and clustering because linkage in the cohort was strong. On average, roughly 200,000 unique TCR beta nucleotide sequences were sequenced per donor among about 400 genotyped donors of the cohort, with roughly 20% of those sequences being non-productive.

There are 15 amino acids in the CDR3, from cysteine to phenylalanine inclusive. Only the CDR3 region is kept as DNA, spanning 45 bases read in frame from base 1. The germline V end is reduced by 9 bases and the J end by 5 bases; junction bases left unmatched: 9. Based on the germline V gene (reference sequence), the CDR1 and CDR2 sequences are SEHNR and FQNEAQ. In the case of this clone: Its antigen remains undetermined. Per-base quality was not reported, and no clone a single base away is much larger than it.

The library was made by the immunoSEQ multiplex PCR assay. For the multiplex PCR, a mixture combining 60 forward primers for TCR Vbeta segments and 13 reverse primers for TCR Jbeta segments was used. Amplification of the CDR3 region of rearranged TCR beta genes was performed with a multiplex PCR assay on genomic DNA. Amplified TCR beta libraries were sequenced as 87-base-pair reads on the Illumina HiSeq System. For the original study's pipeline: Across the roughly 700 repertoires, a later analysis counted 80 million or so unique TCR beta chains, 9 million to 14 million of which were shared by at least two donors. To remove PCR and sequencing errors, raw reads were error-corrected and collapsed into unique sequences using a nearest-neighbor algorithm that merged closely related sequences. To assign V, D and J gene segments, CDR3 sequences were aligned to IMGT reference sequences. For a sequence to be retained, a match of at least six nucleotides to both a V gene segment and a J gene segment was required. Rearrangements were called productive when the CDR3 lacked stop codons and stayed in frame with V and J; all others were non-productive. Following IMGT convention, CDR3 was defined as the stretch from the second conserved V-encoded cysteine to the conserved J-encoded phenylalanine. In an earlier analysis of approximately 590 of the donors, sequences lacking an unambiguous match to a single V gene segment were excluded. An earlier analysis of 587 of the donors classified V segments as functional when productive rearrangements were above 56.7% and as segregating when the standard deviation between donors was above 5%. A statistical classification framework was built for diagnosing cytomegalovirus status from the catalog of TCR beta chain sequences. V and J gene assignment, in a later analysis, came from comparing TCR nucleotide sequences with IMGT/GENE-DB human TR gene sequences. The TCRdist pipeline was used in a later analysis to assign CDR3 sequences and most-parsimonious VDJ recombination scenarios. In a later analysis, every TCR beta chain was defined by the combination of its CDR3 amino acid sequence and its V-gene family, and reads without a unique V-gene family were dropped. As a way to deal with suspected cross-contamination and a sequencing artifact, a later analysis dropped approximately 590 nucleotide sequences that were highly shared and had low generation probability. In a later analysis, a clonal expansion index for each public chain was calculated from normalized within-repertoire ranks of inferred template counts. Generation probabilities in a later analysis came from a VDJ recombination model fitted to out-of-frame rearrangements, and those results were checked against IGoR. In a later analysis, hypergeometric tests were used to score TCR-TCR, TCR-HLA and TCR-CMV co-occurrence, with a repertoire-size bias correction applied to TCR pairs. A later analysis estimated false discovery rates by permuting HLA or CMV assignments 20 times. A later analysis grouped co-occurring TCRs with DBSCAN, adding TCRdist sequence similarity when clustering within HLA-allele-positive subsets. Repertoires with fewer than 30,000 or more than 120,000 public chains were left out of co-occurrence clustering, as were a handful of repertoires with anomalous nucleotide sharing. TCRdb re-hosts the immuneACCESS table, in-frame sequences only. Its copies lack some clones; in the studies checked, an unresolved V gene accounts for under half of them, and the cause for the rest is not known. The V and J calls and clone size come from that table; D and trimming were worked out from the DNA. The sample records about 120,000 clones, over 60% of which are singletons. The top ten constitute less than 4% of the sample.

The investigation overall reported the following: The earlier analysis of a few hundred of the donors excluded around 17 rarely observed V segments, including chromosome 9 orphons, because counts were too low. In a later analysis, TCR association rates were found to vary across HLA loci, with the most associated TCRs seen for DRB1 alleles and the fewest for HLA-C alleles. Most TCR sequences were seen in very few donors, while some public TCRs were found in many individuals. The 87-base-pair reads could not distinguish some IMGT-functional V segments, including TRBV6-2 and TRBV6-3, so those segments were excluded. At a false discovery rate of 0.05, a later analysis linked about 16,000 TCR beta sequences to specific HLA alleles. The cohort was sequenced for TCR beta chains only, and without alpha or paired-chain data the features that could be detected were limited. In a later genetic analysis, fewer N-insertions in productive TCRs were reported among donors in an Asian-associated ancestry cluster than the 666-donor mean. Cytomegalovirus status was reported to be diagnosed by the classifier with high specificity and sensitivity in both the original and validation cohorts. When HLA alleles, especially DR and DQ, strongly co-occurred, attributing TCR associations to individual alleles was difficult. Sequencing depth was assumed to be roughly uniform across donors in the presence/absence analyses, though that assumption may not hold. A few of the identified cytomegalovirus-associated TCR beta chains were confirmed in vitro to be specific for cytomegalovirus antigens. In a later analysis, HLA-associated TCR beta chains showed more clonal expansion and lower generation probabilities than non-associated chains that were equally common. In an earlier analysis of roughly 500 of the donors, most TCR beta V segments appeared in productive rearrangements about 90% or about 30% of the time, broadly matching IMGT annotations. A cluster of highly shared sequence variants was judged likely to be a technical artifact of the sequencing pipeline. A later genetic analysis associated a missense DCLRE1C variant with V-gene and J-gene trimming of TCR beta chains, and an independent cohort replicated the association. According to the authors, the approach could potentially be generalized to other disease states and immunological phenotypes. Linkage disequilibrium might explain the correlated functional status among segregating V segments, but an unknown experimental factor could not be excluded. According to a later analysis, most CMV-associated TCR beta chains appeared to be HLA-restricted, and the HLA associations seemed to be driven largely by CMV exposure. In the study, some 160 TCR beta chains were listed as associated with cytomegalovirus. A further reported finding was that TCR beta sequences accurately predicted the HLA-A and HLA-B alleles for most subjects in the first cohort. CMV serostatus was the only immune exposure information available for the cohort. Several of the top co-occurrence clusters appeared to be linked to parvovirus B19, influenza, CMV and Epstein-Barr virus, according to a later analysis. Because HLA typing was missing for some donors at each locus, association tests included only the typed subset.

The cohort consisted of hundreds of healthy bone marrow donors. All cohort members were sampled while nominally healthy, although unrecorded immune exposures were likely present. The donor was CMV seropositive and was included in the group of 250 to 300 seropositive cohort members. Every donor gave a peripheral blood sample, and the peripheral blood mononuclear cells from that sample were used for TCR beta sequencing. Genomic DNA extraction from the blood cell samples was performed with the Qiagen DNeasy Blood Extraction Kit. This receptor was obtained from a woman aged 25-40 years in good health and CMV-seropositive. The rearrangement combines TRBV7-9 with TRBJ2-3; the central 12 bases match TRBD2. Specimen: PBMCs. The DNA is as follows: TGTGCCAGTAAACTAGCGGGGGGAGCGGGAGATACGCAGTATTTT. It codes for CASKLAGGAGDTQYF.